This TCR beta chain came from a study of regulatory T cells in long-lasting Graves disease. Study-level points and caveats: Rather than thyroid tissue, only peripheral blood underwent study.

Libraries of TCR beta came from iRepertoire HTBI primers plus Arm-PCR of CDR3 regions. A single record per CDR3 protein comes from TCRdb applying MiXCR to the multiplex PCR reads. Of roughly 380,000 distinct CDR3 sequences listed, 15% to 19% are singletons. The length of the CDR3 is 16 residues. V shed 6 bases and J 6 bases; nucleotides not matched to a gene: 12. CDR1 is PRHDT and CDR2 is FYEKMQ in the germline V gene (reference sequence). Sample time point: newly diagnosed GD, antithyroid drugs for less than 3 months. The TCR library was made from RNA extracted from PBMCs. Criteria from the American Thyroid Association guidelines were applied to diagnose Graves' disease. Into tubes containing EDTA, about 9.6 milliliters of peripheral blood were drawn. This clonotype has at least ten counts. Its matching antigen is unknown.

The TCR comes from a female donor with Graves disease. The sequences come from peripheral blood mononuclear cells (PBMCs), collected at new diagnosis, from a patient treated with antithyroid drugs. The chain uses TRBV13 and TRBJ1-2; 11 positions agree with TRBD1. CDR3 region: CASSLDRGRFTDGYTF. CDR3 DNA sequence: TGTGCCAGCAGTTTGGACAGGGGGCGCTTTACCGATGGCTACACCTTC.